This record concerns one T cell receptor beta chain sequence. This CDR3 is 14 amino acids long. V lost 1 base, J lost 4 bases, and 8 bases lay in between. From germline, CDR1 is SGHDN and CDR2 FVKESK. Per the authors' pipeline: For nucleated cells, counts were estimated from reference gene primer amplification. The repertoire was sequenced with immunoSEQ multiplex PCR; TCRdb's copy has only in-frame clones and lacks some. That table gives V, J and clone size, and the DNA gave D and trimming. This table has about 290,000 clones, 70% to 90% appearing once. The source of the sample is a study of blood T cell repertoires in COVID-19. Background on the study: Spain, Italy and the United States supplied samples that represented acute and convalescent COVID-19. From T cells, B-cell-depleted T cells, or PBMCs came the material, which was cDNA or gDNA.

Sequencing was performed on peripheral blood. The V and J genes are TRBV14 and TRBJ2-1, with a tentative D call TRBD2 (5 bases). The sequence derives from a woman aged 50 to 65 with active or convalescent COVID-19. The CDR3 loop reads CASSQVDSYNEQFF. CDR3 nucleotide sequence: TGTGCCAGCAGCCAAGTGGACTCTTACAATGAGCAGTTCTTC.